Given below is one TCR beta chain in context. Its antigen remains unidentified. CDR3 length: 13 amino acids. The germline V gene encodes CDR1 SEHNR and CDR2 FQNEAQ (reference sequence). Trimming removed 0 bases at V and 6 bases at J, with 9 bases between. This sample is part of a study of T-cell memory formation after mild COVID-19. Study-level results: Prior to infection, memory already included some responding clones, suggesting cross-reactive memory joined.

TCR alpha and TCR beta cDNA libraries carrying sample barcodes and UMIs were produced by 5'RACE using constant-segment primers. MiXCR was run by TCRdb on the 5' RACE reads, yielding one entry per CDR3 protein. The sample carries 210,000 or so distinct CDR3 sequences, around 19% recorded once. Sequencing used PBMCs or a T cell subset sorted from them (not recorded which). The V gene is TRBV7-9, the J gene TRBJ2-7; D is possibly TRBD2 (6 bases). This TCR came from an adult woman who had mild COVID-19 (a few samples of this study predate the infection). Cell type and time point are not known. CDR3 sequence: CASSLARESEQYF. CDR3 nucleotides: TGTGCCAGCAGCTTAGCACGGGAGTCCGAGCAGTACTTC.